This T cell receptor (beta chain) was identified during a study of CD8 T cells in Susac syndrome. Turning to the study itself: When their blood was taken, patients with Susac syndrome were therapy-naive, taking corticosteroids, or taking intravenous immunoglobulin alone.

It was with random hexamers that about 0.45 to 1 ug RNA was reverse transcribed. A multiplex approach, immunoSEQ multiplex PCR, amplified TCR beta CDR3 across 54 Vbeta and 13 Jbeta. MiXCR, run by TCRdb on the immunoSEQ multiplex PCR reads, gives a single entry per CDR3 protein. The sample lists more than 200,000 distinct CDR3 sequences, 94% seen once, with roughly 0.14% in the top ten. The patients with Susac syndrome satisfied recently defined diagnostic criteria for either definite or probable disease. The sequence was collected from a human donor with Susac syndrome. The sample comprised CD4+ T cells from PBMCs.

The chain's CDR3 is CASSRGSFKNIQYF. The CDR3 DNA reads as TGTGCCAGCAGTCGGGGGAGTTTCAAAAACATTCAGTACTTC. The chain joins TRBV12-3 or TRBV12-4 to TRBJ2-4, with D tentatively TRBD2 (6 bases). The CDR3 length is 14 residues. Trimming took 5 bases from V and 3 from J, leaving 11 bases between them.